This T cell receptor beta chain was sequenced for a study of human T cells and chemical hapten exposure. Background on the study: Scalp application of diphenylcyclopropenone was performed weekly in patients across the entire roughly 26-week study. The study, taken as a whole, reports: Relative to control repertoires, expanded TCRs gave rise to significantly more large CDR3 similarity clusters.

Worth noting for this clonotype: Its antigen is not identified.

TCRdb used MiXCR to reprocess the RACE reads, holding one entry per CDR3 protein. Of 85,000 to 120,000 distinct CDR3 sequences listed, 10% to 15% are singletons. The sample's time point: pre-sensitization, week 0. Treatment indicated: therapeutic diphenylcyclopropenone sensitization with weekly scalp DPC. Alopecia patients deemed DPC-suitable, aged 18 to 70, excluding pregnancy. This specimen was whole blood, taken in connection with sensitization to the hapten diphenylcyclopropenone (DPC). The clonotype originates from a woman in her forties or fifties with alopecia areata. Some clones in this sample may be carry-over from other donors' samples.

CDR3 sequence reads: CSARWGSGANVLTF. The CDR3 nucleotides are TGCAGTGCTAGATGGGGGTCTGGGGCCAACGTCCTGACTTTC. The chain combines TRBV20-1 with TRBJ2-6; D may match TRBD1 or TRBD2 (5 bases each). Germline V CDR1 and CDR2: DFQATT, SNEGSKA (reference sequence). The CDR3 contains 14 residues. V was shortened by 2 bases and J by 1 base, with 6 bases between the two germline ends.